The present T cell receptor beta chain was sequenced within a study of blood T cell repertoires in COVID-19 (dated by TCRdb to 2020 to 2021). Study-level background: Samples covering the acute and convalescent phases of COVID-19 were provided by collaborators in the United States, Italy and Spain. The material from the prospective study consisted of cDNA or gDNA derived from T cells, B-cell-depleted T cells, or PBMCs. Deeply sampled blood TCRbeta repertoires from subjects exposed to, actively infected with, or recovered from COVID-19 were included in the dataset. The repertoires were released in a freely available public database meant as a resource for research on the immune response to SARS-CoV-2. Samples came from the ongoing ImmuneRACE study (first 160 participants) plus 1,254 subjects from 6 global collaborators. Nearly every sample came with metadata listing a de-identified subject ID, COVID-19 status, age in years and sex. Where available, HLA class I and class II types were obtained from metadata supplied by the sample provider rather than from assay-based typing.

CDR1 is given as MNHEY and CDR2 as SMNVEV, both from the germline V gene (reference sequence). Counted from cysteine to phenylalanine, this CDR3 has 14 amino acids. Only the CDR3 region is kept as DNA, spanning 42 bases read in frame from base 1. Compared with germline, V lacks 6 bases and J lacks 5 bases; bases without a gene match: 6. TCRbeta CDR3 regions were amplified from genomic DNA using the immunoSEQ Assay, a bias-controlled multiplex PCR. For the original study's pipeline: Nucleated cell counts per sample were estimated from amplification of reference gene primers within the assay. To quantify the absolute abundance of each unique TCRbeta CDR3 rearrangement, sequence reads were collapsed and filtered. For each sample, productive Simpson clonality was calculated as the square root of Simpson's diversity index over productive rearrangements. Held by TCRdb, this immuneACCESS table contains in-frame sequences only and omits some clones. Under half of the omission traces to an unresolved V gene where checked; the cause of the rest is unknown. V and J calls and clone size are as listed in that table; D and trimming were resolved from the DNA. The sample includes about 160,000 clones, with around 84% observed a single time. The ten largest clones represent roughly 7.3% of the sample.

Notes on this clone: What this receptor recognizes is not known. One base away there is no much larger clone; base qualities are not given.

Overall results and qualifications from the work: The quantity of clinical and demographic metadata differed by source and by participant and was supplied without curation.

Participants in the prospective study were enrolled through a virtual design, were aged roughly 18 to 90 years, and lived in roughly 26 United States geographic areas. Cohort assignment in the prospective study relied on participant-reported clinical history from a screening survey and a study questionnaire. Recovered participants in ImmuneRACE Cohort 3 were defined as having two consecutive negative NP/OP PCR tests, clearance from a healthcare professional, or resolution of symptoms. Each participant in the prospective study had whole blood, serum and a nasopharyngeal or oropharyngeal swab collected by mobile phlebotomists. Additional blood draws and questionnaires over an approximately 2-month period could optionally be provided by prospective study participants. Before DNA extraction, prospective study blood samples were shipped either frozen or at room temperature.

The TCR comes from a woman aged 50 to 65 who had recovered from COVID-19. This chain joins TRBV27 to TRBJ2-5; 10 junctional bases match TRBD2. The sample was PBMCs or T cells enriched from blood (not recorded which). The CDR3 region reads CASRPGLADETQYF. The DNA reads as follows: TGTGCCAGCAGACCCGGACTAGCGGACGAGACCCAGTACTTC.